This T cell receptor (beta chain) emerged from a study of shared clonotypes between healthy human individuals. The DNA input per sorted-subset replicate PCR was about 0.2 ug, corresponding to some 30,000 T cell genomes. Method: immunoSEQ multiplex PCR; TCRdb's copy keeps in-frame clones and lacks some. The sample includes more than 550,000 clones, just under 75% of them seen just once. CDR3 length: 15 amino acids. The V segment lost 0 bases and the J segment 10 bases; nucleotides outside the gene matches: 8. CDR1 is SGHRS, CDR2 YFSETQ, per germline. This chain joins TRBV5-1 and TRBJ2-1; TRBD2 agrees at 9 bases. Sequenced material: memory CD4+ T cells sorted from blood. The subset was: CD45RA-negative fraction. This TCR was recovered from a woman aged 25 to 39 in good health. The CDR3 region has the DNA TGCGCCAGCAGCTTGGAGGTAGCGGGAGTTTCCGAGCAGTTCTTC. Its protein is CASSLEVAGVSEQFF. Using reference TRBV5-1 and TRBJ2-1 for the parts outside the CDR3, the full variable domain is KAGVTQTPRYLIKTRGQQVTLSCSPISGHRSVSWYQQTPGQGLQFLFEYFSETQRNKGNFPGRFSGRQFSNSRSEMNVSTLELGDSALYLCASSLEVAGVSEQFFGPGTRLTVL.